Listed below are T cell receptor beta chains from one sample, sequenced in a study of response to subunit inactivated influenza vaccine. TCRdb itself ran the RT-PCR reads through MiXCR, one entry per CDR3 protein. Here the sample spans 430,000 or so distinct CDR3 sequences, 9.5% to 13% being singletons. This sample comprised PBMCs from blood, obtained roughly 48 days after vaccination. The receptor set was obtained from a man aged 50 or older who received an inactivated influenza vaccine. Both conserved end residues are part of each CDR3. D genes are given only for firm matches. Clone size is not always given. Where it is, it says once, few, many or a class for expanded clones.

V gene	D gene	J gene	clone size	CDR3 protein	CDR3 DNA
TRBV5-1	.	TRBJ2-1	few	CASSLNRNRLGDEQFF	TGCGCCAGCAGCTTGAATAGGAACAGACTAGGGGATGAGCAGTTCTTC
TRBV12-3/TRBV12-4	TRBD1	TRBJ1-1	many	CASRKGQTNTEAFF	TGTGCCAGCAGAAAGGGACAGACAAACACTGAAGCTTTCTTT
TRBV5-1	.	TRBJ2-3	few	CASSLAPGQSTDTQYF	TGCGCCAGCAGCTTGGCCCCGGGACAAAGCACAGATACGCAGTATTTT
TRBV24-1	TRBD1	TRBJ2-3	few	CATSDTGGSTDTQYF	TGTGCCACCAGTGATACAGGGGGTAGCACAGATACGCAGTATTTT
TRBV7-2	.	TRBJ1-2	few	CASSSTPGAGGYTF	TGTGCCAGCAGCTCGACACCAGGGGCCGGCGGCTACACCTTC
TRBV20-1	.	TRBJ1-2	few	CSARTDNYGYTF	TGCAGTGCTCGGACAGATAACTATGGCTACACCTTC
TRBV5-1	.	TRBJ1-1	.	CASSLDPAMNTEAFF	TGCGCCAGCAGCTTGGATCCAGCGATGAACACTGAAGCTTTCTTT
TRBV5-1	.	TRBJ2-3	few	CASSLGSSQRTDTQYF	TGCGCCAGCAGCTTGGGGTCCTCGCAACGCACAGATACGCAGTATTTT
TRBV4-3	TRBD2	TRBJ2-1	.	CASSQWTSENNEQFF	TGCGCCAGCAGCCAATGGACTAGCGAGAACAATGAGCAGTTCTTC
TRBV20-1	.	TRBJ2-3	many	CSAKSMLVGGTDTQYF	TGCAGTGCCAAGAGTATGCTTGTGGGCGGCACAGATACGCAGTATTTT
TRBV11-2	.	TRBJ2-7	.	CASSLRTIAYEQYF	TGTGCCAGCAGCTTGAGGACTATTGCCTACGAGCAGTACTTC
TRBV27	TRBD1	TRBJ2-7	few	CASSLRQGRNF	TGTGCCAGCAGTCTACGACAGGGACGAAACTTC
TRBV5-1	TRBD1	TRBJ2-1	many	CASSLGQGMNNEQFF	TGCGCCAGCAGCTTGGGACAGGGGATGAACAATGAGCAGTTCTTC
TRBV6-1	.	TRBJ2-7	few	CASALGLTYEQYF	TGTGCCAGTGCACTAGGACTAACCTACGAGCAGTACTTC
TRBV7-8	.	TRBJ1-6	few	CASSLARFGDNSPLHF	TGTGCCAGCAGCTTAGCCAGGTTCGGCGATAATTCACCCCTCCACTTT
TRBV6-1	.	TRBJ1-1	many	CASKISGRESEAFF	TGTGCCAGCAAGATATCAGGCAGGGAATCCGAAGCTTTCTTT
TRBV7-2	TRBD2	TRBJ2-5	.	CASSFSGSRGETQYF	TGTGCCAGCAGCTTTAGCGGGAGTAGGGGAGAGACCCAGTACTTC
TRBV5-1	.	TRBJ2-5	few	CASSLGAVETQYF	TGCGCCAGCAGCTTGGGGGCGGTCGAGACCCAGTACTTC
TRBV28	.	TRBJ2-5	.	CASSPLRAGETQYF	TGTGCCAGCAGTCCCCTACGGGCTGGGGAGACCCAGTACTTC
TRBV6-2/TRBV6-3	.	TRBJ2-7	few	CASMLSPRVHEQYF	TGTGCCAGCATGTTATCCCCCAGGGTCCACGAGCAGTACTTC
TRBV6-1	TRBD1	TRBJ2-7	.	CASRPRTGFYEQYF	TGTGCCAGCAGACCCAGGACAGGGTTCTACGAGCAGTACTTC
TRBV6-5	TRBD2	TRBJ2-3	few	CASSSLAGGVTDTQYF	TGTGCCAGCAGTTCCCTAGCGGGGGGCGTCACAGATACGCAGTATTTT
TRBV6-5	TRBD1	TRBJ2-7	.	CASSYGGQGFTYEQYF	TGTGCCAGCAGTTACGGGGGACAGGGCTTCACCTACGAGCAGTACTTC
TRBV28	.	TRBJ1-5	many	CASRGTTVSQPQHF	TGTGCCAGCAGGGGTACGACGGTGTCTCAGCCCCAGCATTTT
TRBV18	.	TRBJ2-5	.	CASSPNSPGVPETQYF	TGTGCCAGCTCGCCGAATTCCCCAGGGGTCCCAGAGACCCAGTACTTC
TRBV7-9	.	TRBJ2-1	.	CASSFQVDNEQFF	TGTGCCAGCAGCTTTCAGGTGGACAATGAGCAGTTCTTC
TRBV7-2	.	TRBJ2-1	many	CASSLVLRNEQFF	TGTGCCAGCAGCTTAGTACTCAGGAATGAGCAGTTCTTC
TRBV24-1	.	TRBJ2-2	few	CATSDNWTGELFF	TGTGCCACCAGTGATAACTGGACCGGGGAGCTGTTTTTT
TRBV6-2/TRBV6-3	TRBD2	TRBJ2-2	.	CASRPGGGNAGELFF	TGTGCCAGCAGACCCGGGGGGGGGAACGCCGGGGAGCTGTTTTTT
TRBV10-3	.	TRBJ2-2	many	CAISDPAGTGELFF	TGTGCCATCAGTGACCCGGCAGGCACCGGGGAGCTGTTTTTT
TRBV6-5	.	TRBJ2-7	few	CASSYSETRTYEQYF	TGTGCCAGCAGTTACTCTGAGACACGAACCTACGAGCAGTACTTC
TRBV20-1	TRBD2	TRBJ2-3	.	CSAQRLAGGADTQYF	TGCAGTGCTCAGAGACTAGCGGGAGGGGCAGATACGCAGTATTTT
TRBV7-2	.	TRBJ2-2	many	CASSFGEITGELFF	TGTGCCAGCAGCTTTGGGGAGATTACCGGGGAGCTGTTTTTT
TRBV20-1	.	TRBJ1-1	.	CSAGGWKSEAFF	TGCAGTGCTGGGGGTTGGAAATCTGAAGCTTTCTTT
TRBV7-2	.	TRBJ2-7	many	CASSLVSEQYF	TGTGCCAGCAGCCTAGTTTCCGAGCAGTACTTC
TRBV5-1	TRBD1	TRBJ2-1	many	CASSMDRGAYNEQFF	TGCGCCAGCAGCATGGACAGGGGTGCCTACAATGAGCAGTTCTTC
TRBV5-1	.	TRBJ2-3	many	CASSEAGPLSTDTQYF	TGCGCCAGCAGCGAGGCCGGGCCGTTGAGCACAGATACGCAGTATTTT
TRBV7-2	.	TRBJ1-2	few	CASSPTGGARTF	TGTGCCAGCAGCCCCACCGGGGGGGCCCGGACCTTC
TRBV5-1	.	TRBJ2-5	.	CASSWGRWRGKETQYF	TGCGCCAGCAGCTGGGGCCGGTGGAGGGGCAAGGAGACCCAGTACTTC
TRBV25-1	TRBD2	TRBJ2-7	few	CASSEGLAGYYEQYF	TGTGCCAGCAGTGAGGGACTAGCGGGCTACTACGAGCAGTACTTC
TRBV20-1	.	TRBJ1-6	few	CSARGTARSYNSPLHF	TGCAGTGCTAGAGGGACTGCGCGCTCCTATAATTCACCCCTCCACTTT
TRBV20-1	.	TRBJ2-4	.	CSAREAINIQYF	TGCAGTGCTAGAGAGGCTATAAACATTCAGTACTTC
TRBV20-1	TRBD2	TRBJ2-1	.	CSAPPLSSGRVNEQFF	TGCAGTGCTCCTCCCCTGTCCAGCGGGAGGGTCAATGAGCAGTTCTTC
TRBV12-3/TRBV12-4	TRBD2	TRBJ2-1	.	CASSPAGGFSEQFF	TGTGCCAGCAGTCCAGCGGGGGGGTTTTCTGAGCAGTTCTTC
TRBV9	.	TRBJ2-1	.	CASSVEEFSYNEQFF	TGTGCCAGCAGCGTAGAGGAGTTCTCCTACAATGAGCAGTTCTTC
TRBV5-5	.	TRBJ2-1	many	CASSPQQKQFF	TGTGCCAGCAGCCCCCAGCAAAAGCAGTTCTTC
TRBV30	TRBD1	TRBJ2-7	many	CASQGDYEQYF	TGTGCCTCCCAGGGGGATTACGAGCAGTACTTC
TRBV7-8	TRBD2	TRBJ2-7	few	CASSLLLAGYEQYF	TGTGCCAGCAGCTTACTCTTAGCGGGATACGAGCAGTACTTC
TRBV7-2	TRBD2	TRBJ2-3	many	CASSSGLAGVADTQYF	TGTGCCAGCAGCTCGGGACTAGCGGGAGTAGCGGATACGCAGTATTTT
TRBV15	TRBD1	TRBJ2-7	many	CATSSGRGLTYEQYF	TGTGCCACCAGCTCCGGCAGGGGGCTCACCTACGAGCAGTACTTC
TRBV5-7	TRBD1	TRBJ2-3	.	CASSPDRHGGTDTQYF	TGTGCCAGCAGCCCGGACAGGCATGGAGGCACAGATACGCAGTATTTT
TRBV20-1	.	TRBJ2-7	many	CSARWRGTYEQYF	TGCAGTGCTAGGTGGAGGGGAACGTACGAGCAGTACTTC
TRBV2	TRBD2	TRBJ2-1	many	CASSGLAGGDEQFF	TGTGCCAGCAGCGGACTAGCGGGAGGAGATGAGCAGTTCTTC
TRBV28	.	TRBJ2-1	many	CASSPGRLYNEQFF	TGTGCCAGCAGTCCGGGGCGCTTGTACAATGAGCAGTTCTTC
TRBV24-1	.	TRBJ2-7	few	CATSDAGRAYEQYF	TGTGCCACCAGTGATGCGGGACGGGCCTACGAGCAGTACTTC